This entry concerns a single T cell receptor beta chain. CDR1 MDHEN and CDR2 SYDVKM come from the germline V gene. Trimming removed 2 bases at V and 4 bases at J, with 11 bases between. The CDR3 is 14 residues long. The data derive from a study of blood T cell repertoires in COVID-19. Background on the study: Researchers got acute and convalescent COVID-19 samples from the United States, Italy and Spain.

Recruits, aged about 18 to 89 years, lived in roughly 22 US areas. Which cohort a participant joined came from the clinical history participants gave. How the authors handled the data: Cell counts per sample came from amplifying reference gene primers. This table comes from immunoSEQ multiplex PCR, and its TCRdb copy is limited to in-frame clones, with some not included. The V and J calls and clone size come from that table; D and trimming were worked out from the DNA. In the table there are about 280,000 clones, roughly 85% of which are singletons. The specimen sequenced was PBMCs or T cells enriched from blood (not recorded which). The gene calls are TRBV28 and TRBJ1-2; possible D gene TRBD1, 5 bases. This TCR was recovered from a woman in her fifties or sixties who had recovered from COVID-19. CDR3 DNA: TGTGCCAGCAGTTTAGGGGGGGTGATCTATGGCTACACCTTC. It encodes CASSLGGVIYGYTF.